These T cell receptor beta chains were read from a single sample in a study of tumor-infiltrating lymphocytes in primary liver carcinoma. TCRdb recomputed calls from the multiplex PCR reads with MiXCR, one row per CDR3 protein. The sample has some 190,000 distinct CDR3 sequences, roughly three fifths seen once. The material sequenced was peripheral blood. The receptors were gathered from a man aged 40-49 years with primary liver carcinoma and hepatitis B virus infection. Each CDR3 is given with its conserved first and last residue. A D gene is named only where the DNA matches it firmly. Clone sizes are given selectively: once, few, many, or a class where the clone is expanded.

size,D,J,V,DNA,CDR3
NA,NA,TRBJ1-4,TRBV10-1,TGCGCCAGCAGTGAGTCGCCGAATGAAAAACTGTTTTTT,CASSESPNEKLFF
NA,NA,TRBJ2-7,TRBV6-1,TGTGCCAGCAGCTTAGTCGACGAGTACGAGCAGTACTTC,CASSLVDEYEQYF
few,TRBD1,TRBJ2-3,TRBV29-1,TGCAGCGTCCGGAGGACAGGGGGTACAGATACGCAGTATTTT,CSVRRTGGTDTQYF
NA,NA,TRBJ2-1,TRBV11-2,TGTGCCAGCAGCCCTAGGGGAGCCGATGTGCAATTCTTC,CASSPRGADVQFF
few,TRBD2,TRBJ2-7,TRBV4-2,TGTGCCAGCAGCCAAACTAGCGGGAGCGCCTACGAGCAGTACTTC,CASSQTSGSAYEQYF
NA,NA,TRBJ2-7,TRBV11-2,TGTGCCAGCACCGGAGGGTCTAGCGCCCAATTCTACGAGCAGTATTTC,CASTGGSSAQFYEQYF
NA,NA,TRBJ2-7,TRBV11-2,TGTGCCAGCAGTATTACGGGGATTAGCCCCTACGAGCAGTACTTC,CASSITGISPYEQYF
NA,TRBD2,TRBJ2-1,TRBV12-3/TRBV12-4,TGTGCCAGCAGTCCCCCCGCTGACAGCGGGAGGGAAAATGAGCAGTTCTTT,CASSPPADSGRENEQFF
NA,NA,TRBJ2-5,TRBV14,TGTGCCAGCAGCCAAGCGACCCTCCAAGAGACCCAGTACTTC,CASSQATLQETQYF
few,NA,TRBJ1-4,TRBV28,TGTGCCAGCAGTTTATGGGGCAGTTTGGGTGAAAAACTGTTTTTT,CASSLWGSLGEKLFF
once,TRBD2,TRBJ2-5,TRBV6-5,TGCGCCAGCAGGAGGGAGGGAAGGCCCCAAGAGACCCAGTACTTC,CASRREGRPQETQYF
few,TRBD1,TRBJ1-6,TRBV12-3/TRBV12-4,TGTGCCAGCACCGGAGGGACAGGGGGATCACCCCTCCACTTT,CASTGGTGGSPLHF
NA,TRBD1,TRBJ1-6,TRBV12-3/TRBV12-4,TGTGCCAGCAGTTCCCGGACAGGGGGGAATTCACCCCTCCACTTT,CASSSRTGGNSPLHF
NA,NA,TRBJ1-5,TRBV5-6,TGTGCCAGCAGCTTGACATATAGCAATCAGCCCCAGCATTTT,CASSLTYSNQPQHF
NA,NA,TRBJ2-3,TRBV4-1,TGCACCAGCAGCCATTCTACAGATACGCAGTATTTT,CTSSHSTDTQYF
NA,NA,TRBJ2-3,TRBV5-4,TGTGCCAGCAGCTTGAGGGACGGGAGTGATATAGATACGCAGTATTTT,CASSLRDGSDIDTQYF
NA,NA,TRBJ1-1,TRBV12-3/TRBV12-4,TGTGCCAGCAGTAAAGCGGACAGTCTTAACATTGAAGCTTTCTTT,CASSKADSLNIEAFF
NA,NA,TRBJ2-3,TRBV30,TGTGCCTGGACCCTCGCAGATACGCAGTATTTT,CAWTLADTQYF
few,TRBD1,TRBJ1-2,TRBV4-1,TGCGCCAGCAGCCCCCGGCGGCAGGGGGATGGCTACACCTTC,CASSPRRQGDGYTF
many,TRBD2,TRBJ2-1,TRBV30,TGTGCCTGGAGCCCCGGGACTAGCGGGAGCCATGAGCAGTTCTTC,CAWSPGTSGSHEQFF
NA,NA,TRBJ1-1,TRBV29-1,TGCAGCGTAGCGGGCTCCAACACTGAAGCTTTCTTT,CSVAGSNTEAFF
NA,NA,TRBJ2-1,TRBV11-2,TGTGCCAGCAGTTCCTACAGTGGAGGGAATGAGCAGTTCTTC,CASSSYSGGNEQFF
NA,NA,TRBJ2-5,TRBV12-3/TRBV12-4,TGTGCCAGCAGCAACATGGGGGGGCACCCCCAAGAGACCCAGTACTTC,CASSNMGGHPQETQYF
once,NA,TRBJ2-2,TRBV4-2,TGTGCCAGCAGCCCTAGGGCGGGGAACACCGGGGAGCTGTTTTTT,CASSPRAGNTGELFF
NA,NA,TRBJ1-5,TRBV4-1,TGCGCCAGCAGCCAAGTACGGATTAGCAATAAGCCCCAGCATTTT,CASSQVRISNKPQHF
NA,NA,TRBJ2-1,TRBV5-4,TGTGCCAGCAGCTTGGGGACCGACCCTTACAATGAGCAGTTCTTC,CASSLGTDPYNEQFF
NA,NA,TRBJ2-7,TRBV25-1,TGTGCCAGCAGCTCTCAAGGGGTTTTCTCCTACGAGCAGTACTTC,CASSSQGVFSYEQYF
NA,NA,TRBJ2-5,TRBV29-1,TGCAGAGTTGAAGATCTAGCGACCCAAGAGACCCAGTACTTC,CRVEDLATQETQYF
NA,TRBD1,TRBJ2-2,TRBV5-5,TGTGCCAGCAGCACCGGGACAGGGTACACCGGGGAGCTGTTTTTT,CASSTGTGYTGELFF
NA,NA,TRBJ2-7,TRBV14,TGTGTCAGCAGTGCGACCGGGACGGAGGACTACGAGCAGTACTTC,CVSSATGTEDYEQYF
NA,NA,TRBJ2-5,TRBV12-3/TRBV12-4,TGTGCCAGCAGTTTGGCGGACCCGAAGTACTTC,CASSLADPKYF
NA,NA,TRBJ2-1,TRBV29-1,TGCAGCGCTCAGGTAGCGCCGAGCTCCTACAATGGGCAGTTCTTC,CSAQVAPSSYNGQFF
few,TRBD1,TRBJ2-3,TRBV29-1,TGCAGCGTTGGGACAGGCCCCGACGATACGCAGTATTTT,CSVGTGPDDTQYF
few,TRBD1,TRBJ2-5,TRBV10-3,TGTGCCATCAGAGAGGGACAGCCCACCCAAGAGACCCAGTACTTC,CAIREGQPTQETQYF
NA,TRBD2,TRBJ2-3,TRBV7-9,TGTGCCACTGGGGGTGACAGCGGGAGTGGAGATACGCAGTATTTT,CATGGDSGSGDTQYF
NA,NA,TRBJ2-7,TRBV11-2,TGTGCTAGCAACTTAACCTACGGAGCCTACGAGCAATACTTC,CASNLTYGAYEQYF
NA,NA,TRBJ2-5,TRBV6-5,TGTGCCAGCAGCTCCGACGGAGGGGAGACCCAGTACTTC,CASSSDGGETQYF
NA,NA,TRBJ2-1,TRBV4-1,TGCGCTAACAGCCAAGATTTGCGCTCAATCAATGAGCAGTTCTTC,CANSQDLRSINEQFF
NA,NA,TRBJ2-7,TRBV6-1,TGTGCCAGCAGTCCCCGGCGGGCTTACGAGCAGTACTTC,CASSPRRAYEQYF
NA,TRBD1,TRBJ2-7,TRBV6-1,TGTGCCAGCAGTGAGCCGGGACAGTCCTACGAGCAGTACTTC,CASSEPGQSYEQYF
NA,NA,TRBJ2-5,TRBV5-5,TGTGCCAGCAGCCATAACAGGGACGAAGAGACCCAGTACTTC,CASSHNRDEETQYF
many,NA,TRBJ2-1,TRBV11-2,TGTGCCAGCAGCCCCCCGACTGGAGTAGGTAATGAGCAGTTCTTC,CASSPPTGVGNEQFF
few,NA,TRBJ2-3,TRBV6-5,TGTGCCAGCGGGTTTGTGTCAGATACGCAGTATTTT,CASGFVSDTQYF
NA,TRBD1,TRBJ2-3,TRBV12-3/TRBV12-4,TGTGCCAGCAGCCCCGGACAGGGAATAACGCATACGCAGTATTTT,CASSPGQGITHTQYF
few,NA,TRBJ1-5,TRBV29-1,TGCAGCGTTGTAGGACCCGGTATGAGGGCCCAGCATTTT,CSVVGPGMRAQHF
NA,NA,TRBJ2-3,TRBV24-1,TGTGCCACCGGGGTCTCCTACGGGGAGTATTTT,CATGVSYGEYF
NA,NA,TRBJ2-7,TRBV11-2,TGTACCAGCAGCTTAACCGACGGAACATACGAGCGGTACTTC,CTSSLTDGTYERYF
NA,NA,TRBJ2-7,TRBV4-2,TGTGCCAGCAGCCTAGACCTCGGTAGGGGCTACGAGCAGTACTTC,CASSLDLGRGYEQYF
NA,NA,TRBJ2-5,TRBV6-6,TGTGCCAGCAGTTATTTGGGGGAAGAGACCCAGTACTTC,CASSYLGEETQYF
NA,NA,TRBJ1-1,TRBV5-6,TGTGCCAGCAGCTTACAGGGCTTTGGAGCTTTCTTT,CASSLQGFGAFF
NA,NA,TRBJ2-3,TRBV6-1,TGTGCCACGTTTAATTACGCGGACACCACAGATATGCAGTATTTT,CATFNYADTTDMQYF
many,NA,TRBJ2-1,TRBV11-2,TGTGCCAGCAGCTTATGGCGGGGGCACCCTAACAATGAGCAGTTCTTC,CASSLWRGHPNNEQFF